The present TCR beta chain was sequenced within a study of T cell changes during pregnancy in multiple sclerosis. Trimming at V came to 1 base and at J to 3 bases, leaving 6 bases not matched to a gene. There are 16 residues in the CDR3. Germline lookup yields CDR1 GTSNPN and CDR2 SVGIG (reference sequence). TCRdb keeps only in-frame clones here, not all; method: immunoSEQ multiplex PCR. Here the sample spans fewer than 45,000 clones, around 90% being singletons. This chain links TRBV30 with TRBJ2-2; TRBD2 agrees at 9 bases. This receptor was obtained from a female donor in good health, enrolled as a control in a pregnancy study. Sample: CD4+ T cells from peripheral blood mononuclear cells, taken after pregnancy. The CDR3 DNA is TGTGCCTGGAGTGCGGCGGGAGGGCCCCACACCGGGGAGCTGTTTTTT. This codes for CAWSAAGGPHTGELFF.